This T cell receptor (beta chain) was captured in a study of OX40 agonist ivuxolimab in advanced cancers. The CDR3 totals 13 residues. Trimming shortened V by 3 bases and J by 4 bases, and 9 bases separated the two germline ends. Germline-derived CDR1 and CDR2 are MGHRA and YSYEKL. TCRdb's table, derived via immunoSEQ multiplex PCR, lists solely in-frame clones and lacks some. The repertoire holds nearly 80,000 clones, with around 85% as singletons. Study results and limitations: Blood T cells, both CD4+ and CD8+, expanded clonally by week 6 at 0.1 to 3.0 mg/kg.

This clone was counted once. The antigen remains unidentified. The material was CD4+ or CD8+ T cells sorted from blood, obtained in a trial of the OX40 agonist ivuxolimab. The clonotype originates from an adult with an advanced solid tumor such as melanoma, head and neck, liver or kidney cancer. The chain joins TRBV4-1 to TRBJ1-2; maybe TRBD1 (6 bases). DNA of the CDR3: TGCGCCAGCAGCCAGGAGACAGGCTATGGCTACACCTTC. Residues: CASSQETGYGYTF.